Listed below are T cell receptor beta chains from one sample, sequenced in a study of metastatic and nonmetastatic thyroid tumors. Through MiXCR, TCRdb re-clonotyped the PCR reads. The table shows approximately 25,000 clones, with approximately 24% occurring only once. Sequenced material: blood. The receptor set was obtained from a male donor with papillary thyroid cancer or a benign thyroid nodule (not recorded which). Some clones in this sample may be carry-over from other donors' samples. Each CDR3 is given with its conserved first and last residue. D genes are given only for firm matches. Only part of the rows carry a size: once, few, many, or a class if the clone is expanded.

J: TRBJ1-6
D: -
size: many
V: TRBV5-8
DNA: TGTGCCAGCAGCCGATCGGGACAACTCTTAAATTCACCCCTCCACTTT
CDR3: CASSRSGQLLNSPLHF

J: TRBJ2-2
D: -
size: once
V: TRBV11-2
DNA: TGTGCCAGCAGCTTAAATTTACTCTCGAACACCGGGGAGCTGTTTTTT
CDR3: CASSLNLLSNTGELFF

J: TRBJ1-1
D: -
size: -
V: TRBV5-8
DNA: TGTGCCAGCAGCTTGGCCGGACGAGTGAACACTGAAGCTTTCTTT
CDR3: CASSLAGRVNTEAFF

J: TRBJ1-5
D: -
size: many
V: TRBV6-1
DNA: TGTGCCAGCAGTGAAAAAGGAGGATACGGCAATCAGCCCCAGCATTTT
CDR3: CASSEKGGYGNQPQHF

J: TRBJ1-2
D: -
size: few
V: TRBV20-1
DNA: TGCAGTGCTAGAGATCTGGCGGCGAACTATGGCTACACCTTC
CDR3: CSARDLAANYGYTF

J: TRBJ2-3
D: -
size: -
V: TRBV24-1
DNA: TGTGCCACCAGTGATACCAAGGATTCGCATTATTTT
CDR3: CATSDTKDSHYF

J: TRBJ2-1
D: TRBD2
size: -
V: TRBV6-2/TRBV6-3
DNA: TGTGCCAGCAGTCCCGGACTAGCTTTAATCGATGAGCAGTTCTTC
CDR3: CASSPGLALIDEQFF

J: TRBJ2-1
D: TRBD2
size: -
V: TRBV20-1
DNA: TGCAGTGCTAGAGAGCTTGGGACTATCTGCACTCGCAATGAGCAGTTCTTC
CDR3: CSARELGTICTRNEQFF

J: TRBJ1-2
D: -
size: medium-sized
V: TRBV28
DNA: TGTGCCAGCAGTTTAGGGGGCGCGGGAAGTGGCTACACCTTC
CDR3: CASSLGGAGSGYTF

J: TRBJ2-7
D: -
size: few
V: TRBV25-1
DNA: TGTGCCAGCAGTGGGTCATGGTGGGTCTACGAGCAGTACTTC
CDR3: CASSGSWWVYEQYF

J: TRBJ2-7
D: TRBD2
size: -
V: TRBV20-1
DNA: TGCAGTGCACTCGGGGTAGCGGGAGCCGCACGCAACGAGCAGTACTTC
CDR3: CSALGVAGAARNEQYF

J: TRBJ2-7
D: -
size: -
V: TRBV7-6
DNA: TGTGCCAGCAGCTCCGGAAGCGAGCAGTACTTC
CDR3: CASSSGSEQYF

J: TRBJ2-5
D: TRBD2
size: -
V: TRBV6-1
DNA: TGTGCCAGCAGTGATTTGGGACTAGCGGACACAAGGTGGGAGACCCAGTACTTC
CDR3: CASSDLGLADTRWETQYF

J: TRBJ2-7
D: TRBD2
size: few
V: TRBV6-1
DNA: TGTGCCAGCAACGACGGGGCTAGCGGGAGTTGGGAGCAGTACTTC
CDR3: CASNDGASGSWEQYF

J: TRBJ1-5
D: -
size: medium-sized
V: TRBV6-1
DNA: TGTGCCAGCAGTGGTGTGGTTCAGCCCCAGCATTTT
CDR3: CASSGVVQPQHF

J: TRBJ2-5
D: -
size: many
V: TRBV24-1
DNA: TGTGCCACCAGCCTAAAAGAGACCCAGTACTTC
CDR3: CATSLKETQYF

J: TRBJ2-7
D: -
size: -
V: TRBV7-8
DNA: TGTGCCAGCAGCTTAGACCCGGATTACGAGCAGTACTTC
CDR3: CASSLDPDYEQYF

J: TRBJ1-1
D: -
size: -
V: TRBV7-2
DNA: TGTGCCAGCAGCTTATGTCGGAACACTGAAGCTTTCTTT
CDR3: CASSLCRNTEAFF

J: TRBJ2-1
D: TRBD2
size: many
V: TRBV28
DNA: TGTGCCAGTGTGGCGGGAGGGTACAATGAGCAGTTCTTC
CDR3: CASVAGGYNEQFF

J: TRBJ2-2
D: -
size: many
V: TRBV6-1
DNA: TGTGCCAGCAGCCAAGGGGTAACGAACACCGGGGAGCTGTTTTTT
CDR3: CASSQGVTNTGELFF

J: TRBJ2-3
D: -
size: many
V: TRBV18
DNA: TGTGCCAGCTCACCCAACCCGGCAGATACGCAGTATTTT
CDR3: CASSPNPADTQYF

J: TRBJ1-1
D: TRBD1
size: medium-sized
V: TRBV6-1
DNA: TGTGCCAGCAGTAAATATAACAGGGGCACTGAAGCTTTCTTT
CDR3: CASSKYNRGTEAFF

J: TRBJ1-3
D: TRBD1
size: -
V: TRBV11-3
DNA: TGTGCCAGCAGCCCAACAGGGGTTGGAAACACCATATATTTT
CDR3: CASSPTGVGNTIYF

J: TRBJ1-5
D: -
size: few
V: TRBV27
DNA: TGTGCCAGCAGTAACCGGGACCGATCTTCGGGTCAGACCCAGCATTTT
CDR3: CASSNRDRSSGQTQHF